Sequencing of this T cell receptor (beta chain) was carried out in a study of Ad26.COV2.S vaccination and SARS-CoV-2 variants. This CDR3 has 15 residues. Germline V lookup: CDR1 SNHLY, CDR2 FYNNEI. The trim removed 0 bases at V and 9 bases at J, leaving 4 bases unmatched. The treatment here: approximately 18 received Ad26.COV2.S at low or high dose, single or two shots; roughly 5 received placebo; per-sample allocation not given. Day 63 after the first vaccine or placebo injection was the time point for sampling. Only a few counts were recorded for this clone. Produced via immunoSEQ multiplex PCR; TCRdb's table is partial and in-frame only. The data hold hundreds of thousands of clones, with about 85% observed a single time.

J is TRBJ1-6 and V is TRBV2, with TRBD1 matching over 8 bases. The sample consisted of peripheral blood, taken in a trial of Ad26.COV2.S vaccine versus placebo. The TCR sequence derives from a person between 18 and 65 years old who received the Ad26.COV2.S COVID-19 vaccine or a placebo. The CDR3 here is CASSEAGQGGSPLHF. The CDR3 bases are TGTGCCAGCAGTGAAGCCGGACAGGGAGGTTCACCCCTCCACTTT.